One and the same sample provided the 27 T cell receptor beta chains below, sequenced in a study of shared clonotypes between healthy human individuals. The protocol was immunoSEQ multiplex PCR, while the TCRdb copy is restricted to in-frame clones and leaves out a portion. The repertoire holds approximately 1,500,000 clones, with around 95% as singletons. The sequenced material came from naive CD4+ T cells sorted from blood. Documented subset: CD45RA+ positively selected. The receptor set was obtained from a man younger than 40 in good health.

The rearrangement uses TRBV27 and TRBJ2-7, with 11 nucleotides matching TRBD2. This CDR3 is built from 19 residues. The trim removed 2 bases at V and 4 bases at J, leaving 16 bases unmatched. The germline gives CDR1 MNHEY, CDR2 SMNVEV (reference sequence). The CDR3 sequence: CASSLRRGFGLAGRYEQYF. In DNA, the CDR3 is TGTGCCAGCAGTTTACGTCGGGGATTTGGACTAGCGGGCAGGTACGAGCAGTACTTC.

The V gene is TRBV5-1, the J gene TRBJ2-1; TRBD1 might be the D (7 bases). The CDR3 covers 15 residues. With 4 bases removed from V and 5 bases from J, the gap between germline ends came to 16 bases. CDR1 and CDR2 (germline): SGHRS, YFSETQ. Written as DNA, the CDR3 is TGCGCCAGCAGCCTGGGAGGACAGGAAAACAATGAGCAGTTCTTC. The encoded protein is CASSLGGQENNEQFF.

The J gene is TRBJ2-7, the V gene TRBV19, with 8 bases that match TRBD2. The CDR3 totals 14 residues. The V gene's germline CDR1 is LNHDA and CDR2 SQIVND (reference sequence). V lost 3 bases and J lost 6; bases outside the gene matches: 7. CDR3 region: CASSIFAGGGEQYF. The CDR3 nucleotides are TGTGCCAGTAGTATTTTTGCGGGAGGAGGCGAGCAGTACTTC.

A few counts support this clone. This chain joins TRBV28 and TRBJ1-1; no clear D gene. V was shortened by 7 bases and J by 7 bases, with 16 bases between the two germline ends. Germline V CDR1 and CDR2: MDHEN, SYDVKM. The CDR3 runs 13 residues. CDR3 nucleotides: TGTGCCAGCACCGTCCGGACGGGGTTTGAAGCTTTCTTT. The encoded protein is CASTVRTGFEAFF.

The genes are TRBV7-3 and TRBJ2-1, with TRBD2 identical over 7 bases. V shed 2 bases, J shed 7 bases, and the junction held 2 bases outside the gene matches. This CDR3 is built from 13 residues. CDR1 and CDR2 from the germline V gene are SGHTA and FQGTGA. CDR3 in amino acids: CASSLQLANEQFF. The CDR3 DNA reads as TGTGCCAGCAGCTTACAACTAGCGAATGAGCAGTTCTTC.

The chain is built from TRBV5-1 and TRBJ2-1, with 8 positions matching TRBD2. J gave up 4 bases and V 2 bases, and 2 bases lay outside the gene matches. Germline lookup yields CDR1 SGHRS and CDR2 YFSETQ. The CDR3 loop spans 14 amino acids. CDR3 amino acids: CASSFSGEYNEQFF. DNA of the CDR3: TGCGCCAGCAGCTTTAGCGGGGAGTACAATGAGCAGTTCTTC.

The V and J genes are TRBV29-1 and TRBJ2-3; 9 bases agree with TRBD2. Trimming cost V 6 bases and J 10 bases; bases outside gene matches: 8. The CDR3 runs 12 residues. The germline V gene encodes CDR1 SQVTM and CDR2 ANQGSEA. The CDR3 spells CSVLLAGEAQYF. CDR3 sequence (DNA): TGCAGCGTCTTATTAGCGGGAGAAGCGCAGTATTTT.

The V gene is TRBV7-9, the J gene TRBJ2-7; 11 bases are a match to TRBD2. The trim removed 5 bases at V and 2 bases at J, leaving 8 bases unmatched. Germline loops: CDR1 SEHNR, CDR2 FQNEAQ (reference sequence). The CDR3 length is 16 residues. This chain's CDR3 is CASSPSGTSGTYEQYF. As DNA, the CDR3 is TGTGCCAGCAGCCCATCCGGGACTAGCGGTACCTACGAGCAGTACTTC.

The DNA for the CDR3 is TGTGCCAGCACCTTACTAGCGGGAGAGAGTGAGCAGTTCTTC. It specifies CASTLLAGESEQFF. This rearrangement joins TRBV2 to TRBJ2-1, with 11 nucleotides matching TRBD2. CDR1 and CDR2 (germline): SNHLY, FYNNEI. The length of the CDR3 is 14 residues. Trimming took 7 bases from V and 9 from J; bases not matched to a gene: 8.

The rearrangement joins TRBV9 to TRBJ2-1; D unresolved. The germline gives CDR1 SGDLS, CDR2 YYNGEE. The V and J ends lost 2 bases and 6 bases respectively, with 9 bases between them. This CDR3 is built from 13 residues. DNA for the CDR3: TGTGCCAGCAGCGTGGGCTTTGTCAATGAGCAGTTCTTC. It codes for CASSVGFVNEQFF. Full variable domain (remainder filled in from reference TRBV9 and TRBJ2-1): DSGVTQTPKHLITATGQRVTLRCSPRSGDLSVYWYQQSLDQGLQFLIQYYNGEERAKGNILERFSAQQFPDLHSELNLSSLELGDSALYFCASSVGFVNEQFFGPGTRLTVL.

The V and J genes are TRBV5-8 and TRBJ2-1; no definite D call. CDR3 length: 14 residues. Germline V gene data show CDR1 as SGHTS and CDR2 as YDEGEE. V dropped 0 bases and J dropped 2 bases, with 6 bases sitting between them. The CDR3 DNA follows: TGTGCCAGCAGCTTGGCCTCGGCCTACAATGAGCAGTTCTTC. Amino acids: CASSLASAYNEQFF.

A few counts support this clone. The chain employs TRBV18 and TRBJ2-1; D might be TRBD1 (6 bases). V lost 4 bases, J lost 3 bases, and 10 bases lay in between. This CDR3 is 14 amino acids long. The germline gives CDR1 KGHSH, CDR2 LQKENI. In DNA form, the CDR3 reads TGTGCCAGCTCACTTACGACAGGCTACAATGAGCAGTTCTTC. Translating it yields CASSLTTGYNEQFF.

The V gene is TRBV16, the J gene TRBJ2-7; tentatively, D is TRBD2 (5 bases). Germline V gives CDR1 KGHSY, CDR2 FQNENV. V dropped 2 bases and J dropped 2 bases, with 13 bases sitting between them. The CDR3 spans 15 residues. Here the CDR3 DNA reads TGTGCCAGCAGCCAAGGACTCTTATTACCCTACGAGCAGTACTTC. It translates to CASSQGLLLPYEQYF. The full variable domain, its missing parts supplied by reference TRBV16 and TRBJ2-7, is GEEVAQTPKHLVRGEGQKAKLYCAPIKGHSYVFWYQQVLKNEFKFLISFQNENVFDETGMPKERFSAKCLPNSPCSLEIQATKLEDSAVYFCASSQGLLLPYEQYFGPGTRLTVT.

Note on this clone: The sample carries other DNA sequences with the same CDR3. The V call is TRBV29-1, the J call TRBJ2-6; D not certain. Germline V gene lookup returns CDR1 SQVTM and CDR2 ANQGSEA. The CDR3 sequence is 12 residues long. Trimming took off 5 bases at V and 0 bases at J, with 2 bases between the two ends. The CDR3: CSVSSGANVLTF. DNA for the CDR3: TGCAGCGTTTCCTCTGGGGCCAACGTCCTGACTTTC.

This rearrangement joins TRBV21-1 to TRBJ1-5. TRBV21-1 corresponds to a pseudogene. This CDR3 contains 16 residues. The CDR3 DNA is TGTGCCAGCAGCCCACAGTACACCCTGGGGTTTCAGCCCCAGCATTTT. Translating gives CASSPQYTLGFQPQHF.

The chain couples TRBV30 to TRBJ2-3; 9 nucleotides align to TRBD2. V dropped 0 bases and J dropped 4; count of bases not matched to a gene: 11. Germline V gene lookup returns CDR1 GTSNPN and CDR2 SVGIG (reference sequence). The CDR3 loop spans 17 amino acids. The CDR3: CAWSVYSSGNLPDTQYF. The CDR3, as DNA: TGTGCCTGGAGTGTTTATTCTAGCGGGAATCTGCCAGATACGCAGTATTTT.

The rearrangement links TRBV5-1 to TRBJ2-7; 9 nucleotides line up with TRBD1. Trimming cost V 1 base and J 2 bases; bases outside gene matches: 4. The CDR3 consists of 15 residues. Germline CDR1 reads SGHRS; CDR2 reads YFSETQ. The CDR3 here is CASSLTGGATYEQYF. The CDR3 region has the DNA TGCGCCAGCAGCTTGACAGGGGGCGCAACCTACGAGCAGTACTTC.

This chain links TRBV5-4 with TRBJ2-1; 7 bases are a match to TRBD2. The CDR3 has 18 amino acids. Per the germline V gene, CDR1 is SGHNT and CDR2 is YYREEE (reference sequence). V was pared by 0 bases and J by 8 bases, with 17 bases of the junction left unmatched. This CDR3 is CASSLGGRATRPRDEQFF. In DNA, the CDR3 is TGTGCCAGCAGCTTGGGGGGGAGGGCTACCCGTCCGAGAGATGAGCAGTTCTTC.

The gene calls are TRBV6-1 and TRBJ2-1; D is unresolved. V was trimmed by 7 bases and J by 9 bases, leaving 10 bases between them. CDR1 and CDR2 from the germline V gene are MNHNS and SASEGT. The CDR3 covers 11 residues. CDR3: CASIRGIEQFF. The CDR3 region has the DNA TGTGCCAGCATCCGCGGCATTGAGCAGTTCTTC.

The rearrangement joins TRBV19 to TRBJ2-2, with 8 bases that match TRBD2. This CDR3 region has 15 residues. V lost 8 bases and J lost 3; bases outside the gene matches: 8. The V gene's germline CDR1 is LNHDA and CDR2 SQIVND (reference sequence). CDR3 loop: CASSTGTRHTGELFF. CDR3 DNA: TGTGCCAGTTCTACCGGGACTAGGCACACCGGGGAGCTGTTTTTT.

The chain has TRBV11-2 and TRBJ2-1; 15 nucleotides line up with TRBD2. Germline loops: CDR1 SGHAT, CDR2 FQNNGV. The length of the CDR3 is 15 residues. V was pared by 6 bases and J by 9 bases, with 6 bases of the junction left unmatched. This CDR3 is CASRAPGLAGGEQFF. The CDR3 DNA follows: TGTGCCAGCAGAGCACCGGGACTAGCGGGAGGTGAGCAGTTCTTC.

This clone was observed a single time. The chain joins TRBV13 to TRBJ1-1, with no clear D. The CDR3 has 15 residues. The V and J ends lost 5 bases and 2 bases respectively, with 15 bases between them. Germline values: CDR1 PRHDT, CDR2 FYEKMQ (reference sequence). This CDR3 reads CASSPLTIANTEAFF. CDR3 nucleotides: TGTGCCAGCAGCCCACTGACTATAGCTAACACTGAAGCTTTCTTT.

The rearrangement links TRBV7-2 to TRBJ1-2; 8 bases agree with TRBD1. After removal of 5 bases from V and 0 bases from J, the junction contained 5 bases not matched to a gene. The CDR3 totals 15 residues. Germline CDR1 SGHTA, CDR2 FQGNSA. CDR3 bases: TGTGCCAGCAGCGACTGGGACAGGCCTAACTATGGCTACACCTTC. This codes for CASSDWDRPNYGYTF.

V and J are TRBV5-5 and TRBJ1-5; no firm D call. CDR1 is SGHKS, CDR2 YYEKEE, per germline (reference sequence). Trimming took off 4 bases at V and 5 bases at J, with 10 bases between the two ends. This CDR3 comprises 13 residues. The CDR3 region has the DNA TGTGCCAGCAGCCTGGGTTGGGATCAGCCCCAGCATTTT. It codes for CASSLGWDQPQHF.

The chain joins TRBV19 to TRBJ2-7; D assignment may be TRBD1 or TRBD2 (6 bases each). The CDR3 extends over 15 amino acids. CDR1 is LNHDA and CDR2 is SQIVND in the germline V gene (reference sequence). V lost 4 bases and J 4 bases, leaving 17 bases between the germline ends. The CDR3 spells CASSTSGTGTYEQYF. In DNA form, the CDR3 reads TGTGCCAGTAGTACCTCCGGAACAGGGACTTACGAGCAGTACTTC.

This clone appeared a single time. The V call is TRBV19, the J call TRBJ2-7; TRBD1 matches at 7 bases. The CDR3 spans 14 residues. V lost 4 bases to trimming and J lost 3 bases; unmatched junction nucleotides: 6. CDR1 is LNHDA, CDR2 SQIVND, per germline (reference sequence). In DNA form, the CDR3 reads TGTGCCAGTAGTACCGGGACAGCCGTCTACGAGCAGTACTTC. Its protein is CASSTGTAVYEQYF.

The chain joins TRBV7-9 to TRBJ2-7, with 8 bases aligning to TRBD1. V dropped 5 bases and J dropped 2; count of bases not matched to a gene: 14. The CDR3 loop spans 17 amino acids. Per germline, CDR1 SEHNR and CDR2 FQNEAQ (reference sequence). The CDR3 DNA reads TGTGCCAGCAGCCGACTACCGTCCGGGACAGGCCCCTACGAGCAGTACTTC. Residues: CASSRLPSGTGPYEQYF.